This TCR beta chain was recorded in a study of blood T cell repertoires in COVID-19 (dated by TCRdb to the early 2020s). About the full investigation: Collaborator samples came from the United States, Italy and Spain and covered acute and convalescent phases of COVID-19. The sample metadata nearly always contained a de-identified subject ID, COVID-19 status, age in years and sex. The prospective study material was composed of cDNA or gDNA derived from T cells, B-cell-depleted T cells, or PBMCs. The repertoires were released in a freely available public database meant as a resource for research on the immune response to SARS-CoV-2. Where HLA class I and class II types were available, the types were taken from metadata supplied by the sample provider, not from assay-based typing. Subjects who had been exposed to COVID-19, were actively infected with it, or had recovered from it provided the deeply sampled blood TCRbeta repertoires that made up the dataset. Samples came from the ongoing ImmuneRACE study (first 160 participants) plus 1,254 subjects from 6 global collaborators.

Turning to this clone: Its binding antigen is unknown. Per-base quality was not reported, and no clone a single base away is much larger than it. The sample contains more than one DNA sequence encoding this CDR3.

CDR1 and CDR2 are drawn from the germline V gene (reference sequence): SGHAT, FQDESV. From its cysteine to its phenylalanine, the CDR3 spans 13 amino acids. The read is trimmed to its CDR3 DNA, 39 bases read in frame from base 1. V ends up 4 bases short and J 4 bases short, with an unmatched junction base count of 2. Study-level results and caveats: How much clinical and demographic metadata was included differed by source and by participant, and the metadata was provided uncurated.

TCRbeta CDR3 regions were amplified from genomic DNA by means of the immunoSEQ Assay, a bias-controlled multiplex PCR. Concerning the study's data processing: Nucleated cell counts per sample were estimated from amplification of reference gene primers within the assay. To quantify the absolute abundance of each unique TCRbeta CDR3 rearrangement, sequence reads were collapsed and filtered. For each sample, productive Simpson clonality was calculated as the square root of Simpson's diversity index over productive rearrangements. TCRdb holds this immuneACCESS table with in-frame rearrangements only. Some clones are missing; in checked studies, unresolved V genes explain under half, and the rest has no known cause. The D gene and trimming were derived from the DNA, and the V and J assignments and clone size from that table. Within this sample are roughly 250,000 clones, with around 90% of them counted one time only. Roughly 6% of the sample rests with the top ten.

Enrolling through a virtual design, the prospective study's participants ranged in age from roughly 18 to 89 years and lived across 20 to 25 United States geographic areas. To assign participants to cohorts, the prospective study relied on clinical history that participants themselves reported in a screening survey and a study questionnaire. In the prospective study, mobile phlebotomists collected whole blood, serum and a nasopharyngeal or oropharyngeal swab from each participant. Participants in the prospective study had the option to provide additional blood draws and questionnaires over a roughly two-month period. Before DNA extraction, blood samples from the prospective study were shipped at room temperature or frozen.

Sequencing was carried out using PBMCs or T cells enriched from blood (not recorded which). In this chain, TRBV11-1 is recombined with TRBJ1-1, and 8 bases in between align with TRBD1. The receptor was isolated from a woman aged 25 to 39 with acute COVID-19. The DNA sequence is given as TGTGCCAGCAGCTCACAGGGGGGCACTGAAGCTTTCTTT. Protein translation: CASSSQGGTEAFF.